This T cell receptor beta chain was sequenced for a study of T-cell reconstitution after alpha-beta-depleted transplantation in children. General study findings and limits: It was newly produced T cells that mostly accounted for T-cell counts and diversity one year after transplant.

Per germline, CDR1 DFQATT and CDR2 SNEGSKA (reference sequence). V gave up 8 bases and J gave up 9 bases, with 16 bases separating them. The CDR3 spans 11 residues. Unique molecular identifiers were incorporated into the prepared TCRbeta library. MiXCR, run by TCRdb on the PCR reads, gives a single entry per CDR3 protein. The data show about 580,000 distinct CDR3 sequences, 25% to 30% seen once. This clonotype was recorded a few times. The antigen is unknown. The chain joins TRBV20-1 to TRBJ1-1, with D perhaps TRBD1 (5 bases). The receptor was derived from a boy under three years old with Wiskott-Aldrich syndrome, due to receive a stem cell transplant. The specimen comprised PBMCs, sampled before TCRalphabeta/CD19-depleted stem cell transplant. CDR3 sequence: CSHLRTDKAFF. As DNA, the CDR3 is TGCAGTCACCTCCGGACGGACAAAGCTTTCTTT.